The entry that follows covers one T cell receptor beta chain sequence. Its target is unknown. This sample stems from a study of early T cells in non-severe SARS-CoV-2 infection. Study-wide background: Chains from this unsorted whole-blood bulk RNA could not be paired.

The library protocol tagged individual cDNA molecules with unique molecular identifiers. A single record per CDR3 protein comes from TCRdb applying MiXCR to the 5' RACE reads. The sample has about 77,000 distinct CDR3 sequences; less than 15% are singletons. General study results and limits: Private and CD4 specificities were missed by VDJdb matching, skewed to anti-spike CD8.

V gave up 4 bases and J gave up 0 bases; unmatched junction bases: 12. Germline values: CDR1 LGHDT, CDR2 YNNKEL (reference sequence). The CDR3 contains 17 residues. Specimen: whole blood, collected at baseline. The rearrangement links TRBV3-1 to TRBJ2-7, with 7 bases that match TRBD2. This receptor was obtained from an adult who was a healthcare worker with PCR-confirmed SARS-CoV-2 infection or an uninfected control (not recorded which). The donor label of this sample is uncertain. CDR3 sequence: CASSLRWRGSRSYEQYF. The CDR3, as DNA: TGTGCCAGCAGCCTCCGTTGGCGGGGGTCTCGCTCCTACGAGCAGTACTTC.